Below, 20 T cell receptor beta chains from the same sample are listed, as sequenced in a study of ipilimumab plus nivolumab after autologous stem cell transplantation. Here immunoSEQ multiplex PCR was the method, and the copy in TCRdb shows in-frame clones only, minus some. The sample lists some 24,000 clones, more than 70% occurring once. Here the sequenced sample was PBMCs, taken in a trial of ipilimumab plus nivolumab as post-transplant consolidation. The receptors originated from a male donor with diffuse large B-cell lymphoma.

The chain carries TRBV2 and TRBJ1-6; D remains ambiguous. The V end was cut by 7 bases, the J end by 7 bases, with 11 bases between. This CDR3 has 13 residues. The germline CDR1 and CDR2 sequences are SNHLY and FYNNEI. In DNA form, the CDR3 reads TGTGCCAGCAAAGGACCCGGGAATTCACCCCTCCACTTT. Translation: CASKGPGNSPLHF.

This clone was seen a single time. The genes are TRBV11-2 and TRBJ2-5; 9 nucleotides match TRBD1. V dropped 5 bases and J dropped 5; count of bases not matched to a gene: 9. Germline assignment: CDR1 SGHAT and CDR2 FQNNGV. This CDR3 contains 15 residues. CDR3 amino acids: CASSLGTGSRETQYF. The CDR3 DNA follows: TGTGCCAGCAGCCTGGGGACAGGGAGTCGGGAGACCCAGTACTTC.

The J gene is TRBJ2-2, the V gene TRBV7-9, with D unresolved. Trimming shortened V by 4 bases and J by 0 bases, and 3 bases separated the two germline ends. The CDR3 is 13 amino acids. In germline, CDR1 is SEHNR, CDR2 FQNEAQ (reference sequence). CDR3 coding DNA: TGTGCCAGCAGCTCCACGAACACCGGGGAGCTGTTTTTT. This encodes CASSSTNTGELFF.

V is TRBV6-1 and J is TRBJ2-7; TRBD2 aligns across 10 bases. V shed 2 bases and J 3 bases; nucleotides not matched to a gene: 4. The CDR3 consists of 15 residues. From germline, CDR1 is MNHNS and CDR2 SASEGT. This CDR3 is CASSEWASGGYEQYF. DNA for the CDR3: TGTGCCAGCAGTGAATGGGCTAGCGGGGGCTACGAGCAGTACTTC.

CDR3 nucleotides: TGCAGCGTTGGGGGGACACCGGGACAGGGCTCTGGAAACACCATATATTTT. Its protein is CSVGGTPGQGSGNTIYF. The rearrangement joins TRBV29-1 to TRBJ1-3; 9 nucleotides align to TRBD1. V was clipped by 4 bases and J by 0 bases; unmatched bases: 10. Germline V gene sequence: CDR1 SQVTM, CDR2 ANQGSEA. The CDR3 loop spans 17 amino acids.

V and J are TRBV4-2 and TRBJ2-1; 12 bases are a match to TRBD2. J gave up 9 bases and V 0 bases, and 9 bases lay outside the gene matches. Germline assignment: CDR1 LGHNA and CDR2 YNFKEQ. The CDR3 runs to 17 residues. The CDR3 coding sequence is TGTGCCAGCAGCCAAGATCTAGGCCTAGCGGGGGGGAGTGAGCAGTTCTTC. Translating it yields CASSQDLGLAGGSEQFF.

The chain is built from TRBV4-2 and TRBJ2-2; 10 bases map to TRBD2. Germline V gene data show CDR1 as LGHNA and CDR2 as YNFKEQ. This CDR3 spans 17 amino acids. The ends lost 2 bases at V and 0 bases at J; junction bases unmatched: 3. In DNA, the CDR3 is TGTGCCAGCAGCCAACCTAGCGGGAGTCCGAACACCGGGGAGCTGTTTTTT. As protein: CASSQPSGSPNTGELFF.

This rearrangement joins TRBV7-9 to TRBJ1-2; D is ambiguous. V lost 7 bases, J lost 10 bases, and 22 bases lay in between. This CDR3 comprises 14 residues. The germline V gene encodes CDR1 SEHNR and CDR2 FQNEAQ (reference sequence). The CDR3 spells CASTPRVVARNYTF. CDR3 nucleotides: TGTGCCAGCACCCCGCGGGTCGTGGCGAGGAACTACACCTTC. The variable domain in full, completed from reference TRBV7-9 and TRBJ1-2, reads DTGVSQNPRHKITKRGQNVTFRCDPISEHNRLYWYRQTLGQGPEFLTYFQNEAQLEKSRLLSDRFSAERPKGSFSTLEIQRTEQGDSAMYLCASTPRVVARNYTFGSGTRLTVV.

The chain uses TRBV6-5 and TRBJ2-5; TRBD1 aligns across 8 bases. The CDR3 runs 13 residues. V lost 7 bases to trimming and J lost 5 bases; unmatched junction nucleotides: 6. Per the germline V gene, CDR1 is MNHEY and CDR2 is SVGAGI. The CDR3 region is CASTQTGVETQYF. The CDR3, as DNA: TGTGCCAGCACCCAGACAGGGGTGGAGACCCAGTACTTC.

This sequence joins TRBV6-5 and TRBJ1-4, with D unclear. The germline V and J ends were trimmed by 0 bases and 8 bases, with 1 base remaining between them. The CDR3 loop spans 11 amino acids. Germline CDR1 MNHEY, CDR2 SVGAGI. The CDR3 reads CASSYSEKLFF. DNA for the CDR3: TGTGCCAGCAGTTACTCAGAAAAACTGTTTTTT.

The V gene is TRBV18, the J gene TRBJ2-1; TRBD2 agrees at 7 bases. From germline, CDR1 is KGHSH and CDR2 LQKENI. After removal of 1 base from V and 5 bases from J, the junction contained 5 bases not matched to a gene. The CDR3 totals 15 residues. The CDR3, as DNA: TGTGCCAGCTCACCACTGGGGGGGGATAACAATGAGCAGTTCTTC. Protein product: CASSPLGGDNNEQFF. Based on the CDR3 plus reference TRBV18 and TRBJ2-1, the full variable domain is NAGVMQNPRHLVRRRGQEARLRCSPMKGHSHVYWYRQLPEEGLKFMVYLQKENIIDESGMPKERFSAEFPKEGPSILRIQQVVRGDSAAYFCASSPLGGDNNEQFFGPGTRLTVL.

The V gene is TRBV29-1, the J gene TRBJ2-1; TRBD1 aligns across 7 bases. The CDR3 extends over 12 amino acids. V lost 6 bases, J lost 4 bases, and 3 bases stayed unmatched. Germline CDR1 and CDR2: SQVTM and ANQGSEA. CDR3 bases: TGCAGCGTCGACAGGGAGTACAATGAGCAGTTCTTC. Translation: CSVDREYNEQFF.

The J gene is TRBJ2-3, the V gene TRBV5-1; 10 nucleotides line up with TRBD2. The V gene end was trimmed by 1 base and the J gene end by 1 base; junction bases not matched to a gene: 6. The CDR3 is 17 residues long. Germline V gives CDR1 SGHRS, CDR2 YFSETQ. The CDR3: CASSLSLAGARTDTQYF. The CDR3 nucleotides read TGCGCCAGCAGCTTGTCGCTAGCGGGGGCTCGCACAGATACGCAGTATTTT.

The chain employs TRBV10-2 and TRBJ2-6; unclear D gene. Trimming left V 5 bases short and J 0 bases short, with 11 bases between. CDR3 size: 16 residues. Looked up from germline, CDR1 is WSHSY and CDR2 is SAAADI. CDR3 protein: CASSNRRFSGANVLTF. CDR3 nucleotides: TGCGCCAGCAGTAACAGACGGTTCTCTGGGGCCAACGTCCTGACTTTC.

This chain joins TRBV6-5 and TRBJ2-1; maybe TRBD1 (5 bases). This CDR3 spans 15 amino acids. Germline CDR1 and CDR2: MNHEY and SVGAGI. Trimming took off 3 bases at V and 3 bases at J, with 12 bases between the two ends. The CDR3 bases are TGTGCCAGCAGTTATGGGGCCGAGCACTACAATGAGCAGTTCTTC. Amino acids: CASSYGAEHYNEQFF.

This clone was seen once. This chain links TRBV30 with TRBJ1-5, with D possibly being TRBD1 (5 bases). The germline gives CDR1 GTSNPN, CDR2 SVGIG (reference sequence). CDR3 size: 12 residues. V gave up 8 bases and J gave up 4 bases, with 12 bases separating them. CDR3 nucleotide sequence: TGTGCCGTGGAACGGGGGAATCAGCCCCAGCATTTT. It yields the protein CAVERGNQPQHF. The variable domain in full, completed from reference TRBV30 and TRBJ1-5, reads SQTIHQWPATLVQPVGSPLSLECTVEGTSNPNLYWYRQAAGRGLQLLFYSVGIGQISSEVPQNLSASRPQDRQFILSSKKLLLSDSGFYLCAVERGNQPQHFGDGTRLSIL.

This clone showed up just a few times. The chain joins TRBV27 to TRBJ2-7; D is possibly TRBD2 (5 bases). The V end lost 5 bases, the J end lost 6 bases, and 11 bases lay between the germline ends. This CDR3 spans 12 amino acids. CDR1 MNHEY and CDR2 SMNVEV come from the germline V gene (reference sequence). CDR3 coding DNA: TGTGCCAGCAGTGATCCGGGGTCCGAGCAGTACTTC. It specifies CASSDPGSEQYF.

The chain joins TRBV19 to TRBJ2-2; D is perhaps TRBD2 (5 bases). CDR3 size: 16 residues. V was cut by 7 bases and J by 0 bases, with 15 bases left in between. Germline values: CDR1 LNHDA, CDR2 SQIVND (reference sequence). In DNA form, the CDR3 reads TGTGCCAGTATCCGCCCCGGGGTCACGAACACCGGGGAGCTGTTTTTT. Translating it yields CASIRPGVTNTGELFF.

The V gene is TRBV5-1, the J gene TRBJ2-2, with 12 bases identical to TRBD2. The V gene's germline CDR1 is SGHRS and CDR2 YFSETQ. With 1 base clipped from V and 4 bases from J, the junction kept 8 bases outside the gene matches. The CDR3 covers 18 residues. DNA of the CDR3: TGCGCCAGCAGCTTGCGACGAGGACTAGCGGGGCCCACCGGGGAGCTGTTTTTT. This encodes CASSLRRGLAGPTGELFF.

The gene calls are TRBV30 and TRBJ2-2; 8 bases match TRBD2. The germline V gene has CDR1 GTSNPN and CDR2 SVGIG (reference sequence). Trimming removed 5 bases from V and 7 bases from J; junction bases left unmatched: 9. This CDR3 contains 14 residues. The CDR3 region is CAWVRGGRGGELFF. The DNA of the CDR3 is TGTGCCTGGGTCCGGGGGGGCCGTGGCGGGGAGCTGTTTTTT.